This T cell receptor (beta chain) appears in the sequencing data of a study of cytomegalovirus exposure and HLA in healthy donors. In germline, CDR1 is SGHAT, CDR2 FQDESV (reference sequence). Trimming took 5 bases from V and 1 from J, leaving 14 bases between them. CDR3 length: 16 amino acids. This clone was observed a handful of times. The target antigen is unknown. Findings and caveats of the study: Most subjects' HLA-A and HLA-B alleles were reportedly predicted from TCR beta sequences. Generally TCR sequences proved uncommon, though certain public TCRs appeared in numerous donors. A highly shared variant cluster was judged a likely technical artifact. TRBV6-2, TRBV6-3 and some other V segments were unresolvable in 87-base-pair reads.

Primers for the PCR totalled 60 Vbeta and 13 Jbeta. Using immunoSEQ multiplex PCR, the repertoire was profiled, and TCRdb retains in-frame clones only, with some absent. The repertoire holds fewer than 200,000 clones, with 60% to 85% as singletons. This sequence originates from a female donor in good health and CMV-seronegative. The genes are TRBV11-1 and TRBJ2-2; the D gene is possibly TRBD1 (5 bases). The sequencing sample was made of PBMCs. The CDR3 sequence is CASSPTGRGNTGELFF. In DNA form, the CDR3 reads TGTGCCAGCAGCCCCACAGGAAGGGGGAACACCGGGGAGCTGTTTTTT.